The present T cell receptor (beta chain) was sequenced within a study of blood T cell repertoires in COVID-19. The table came from immunoSEQ multiplex PCR; TCRdb's copy has only in-frame clones and leaves some out. The sample has 150,000 to 200,000 clones, roughly three quarters seen once. The source is a woman aged 45-60 years with acute COVID-19. Specimen: PBMCs or T cells enriched from blood (not recorded which).

DNA of the CDR3: TGTGCCAGCAGGGCGACAGAGATGAACACTGAAGCTTTCTTT. It specifies CASRATEMNTEAFF. The V call is TRBV6-5, the J call TRBJ1-1; tentative D call: TRBD1 (5 bases). CDR1 MNHEY and CDR2 SVGAGI come from the germline V gene. V dropped 6 bases and J dropped 0 bases, with 11 bases sitting between them. This CDR3 contains 14 residues.